The entry that follows covers one T cell receptor (beta chain) sequence. The entry originates in a study of T-cell reconstitution after alpha-beta-depleted transplantation in children. Trimming removed 8 bases from V and 7 bases from J; junction bases left unmatched: 16. The germline V gene encodes CDR1 MGHDK and CDR2 SYGVNS. This CDR3 is 17 amino acids long. Researchers prepared the TCRbeta library using unique molecular identifiers, the study reports. MiXCR, applied by TCRdb to the PCR reads, yields one record per CDR3 protein. The repertoire holds approximately 510,000 distinct CDR3 sequences, with about 18% as singletons.

The chain couples TRBV25-1 to TRBJ2-1, with 11 bases that match TRBD2. The starting material was PBMCs from the stem cell graft donor, obtained from the stem cell graft. The TCR comes from a human donor who donated a stem cell graft to a child with acute lymphoblastic leukemia. CDR3 sequence reads: CASEPIRGLAGGNEQFF. The CDR3 region has the DNA TGTGCCAGCGAACCTATCAGGGGCCTAGCGGGAGGAAATGAGCAGTTCTTC.